Here is one T cell receptor (beta chain) with its context. Antigen unknown. These data belong to a study of T cells in Graves' hyperthyroidism and ophthalmopathy. About the research overall: Staff took peripheral blood when the initial diagnosis was made, before any treatment began.

Diagnoses rested on clinical symptoms, serum thyroxine and TRAb, thyroid ultrasound and orbital computed tomography. Study conclusions and caveats: Appearing also in blood were most of the thyroid clonotypes expanded above 0.001. Model output signaled ophthalmopathy a median about seven months ahead of onset.

Amplification targeted TCR beta CDR3 regions from RNA transcripts. Carried out on the TCR CDR3, a first-round RT-PCR used the HTBI primer set. MiXCR, applied by TCRdb to the multiplex PCR reads, yields one record per CDR3 protein. The sample has roughly 110,000 distinct CDR3 sequences; about 16% are singletons. Germline lookup yields CDR1 SGHRS and CDR2 YFSETQ. With 0 bases removed from V and 4 bases from J, the gap between germline ends came to 9 bases. This CDR3 contains 14 residues. The chain recombines TRBV5-1 with TRBJ2-3; D gene uncertain. Sequenced sample: blood. The TCR sequence derives from a woman between 45 and 60 years old with Graves' hyperthyroidism. The CDR3 is CASSLDQGSDTQYF. CDR3 nucleotide sequence: TGCGCCAGCAGCTTGGATCAAGGATCAGATACGCAGTATTTT.